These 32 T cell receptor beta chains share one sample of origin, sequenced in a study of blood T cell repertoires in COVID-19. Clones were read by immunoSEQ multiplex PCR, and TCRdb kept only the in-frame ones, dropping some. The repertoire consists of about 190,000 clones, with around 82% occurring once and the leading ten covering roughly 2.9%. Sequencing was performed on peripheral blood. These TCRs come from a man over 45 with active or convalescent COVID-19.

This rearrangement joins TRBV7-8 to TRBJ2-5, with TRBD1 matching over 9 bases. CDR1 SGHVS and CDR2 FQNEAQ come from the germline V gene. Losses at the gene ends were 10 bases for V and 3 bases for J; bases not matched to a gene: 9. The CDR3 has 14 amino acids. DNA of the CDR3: TGTGCCACCACCAGGGACAGGGTTGAAGAGACCCAGTACTTC. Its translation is CATTRDRVEETQYF.

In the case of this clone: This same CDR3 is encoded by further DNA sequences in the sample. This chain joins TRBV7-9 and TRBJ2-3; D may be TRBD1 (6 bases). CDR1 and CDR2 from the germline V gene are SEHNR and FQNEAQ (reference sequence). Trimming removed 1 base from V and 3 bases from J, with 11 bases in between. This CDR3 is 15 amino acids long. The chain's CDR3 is CASSLGGRGTDTQYF. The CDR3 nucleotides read TGTGCCAGCAGCTTAGGTGGCAGGGGAACAGATACGCAGTATTTT.

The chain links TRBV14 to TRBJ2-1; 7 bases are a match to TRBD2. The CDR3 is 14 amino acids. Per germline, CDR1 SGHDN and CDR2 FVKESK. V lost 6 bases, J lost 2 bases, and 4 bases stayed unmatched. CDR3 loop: CASSPLATYNEQFF. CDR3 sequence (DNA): TGTGCCAGCAGTCCACTAGCGACCTACAATGAGCAGTTCTTC.

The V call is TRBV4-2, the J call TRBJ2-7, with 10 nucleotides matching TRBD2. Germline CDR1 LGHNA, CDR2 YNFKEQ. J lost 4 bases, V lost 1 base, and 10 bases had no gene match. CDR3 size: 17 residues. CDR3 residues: CASSQARKVAGGYEQYF. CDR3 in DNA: TGTGCCAGCAGCCAAGCTAGGAAGGTAGCGGGGGGATACGAGCAGTACTTC.

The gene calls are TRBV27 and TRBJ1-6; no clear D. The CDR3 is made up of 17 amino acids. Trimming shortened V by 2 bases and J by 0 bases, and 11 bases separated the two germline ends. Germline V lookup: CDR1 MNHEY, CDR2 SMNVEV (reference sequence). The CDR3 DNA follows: TGTGCCAGCAGTTTAGGAGTTTGGAGCTCCTATAATTCACCCCTCCACTTT. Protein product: CASSLGVWSSYNSPLHF.

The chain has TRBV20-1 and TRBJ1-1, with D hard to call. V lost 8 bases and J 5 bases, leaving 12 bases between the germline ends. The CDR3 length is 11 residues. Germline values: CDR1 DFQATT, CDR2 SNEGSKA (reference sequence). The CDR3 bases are TGCAGTCTTGGTGTGCGGACTGAAGCTTTCTTT. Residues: CSLGVRTEAFF.

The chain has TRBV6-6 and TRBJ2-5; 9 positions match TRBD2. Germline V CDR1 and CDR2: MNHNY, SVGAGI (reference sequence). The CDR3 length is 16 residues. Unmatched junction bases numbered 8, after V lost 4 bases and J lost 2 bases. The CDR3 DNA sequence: TGTGCCAGCAGTTTCTTAGCGGGAGTGGGGCAAGAGACCCAGTACTTC. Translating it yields CASSFLAGVGQETQYF.

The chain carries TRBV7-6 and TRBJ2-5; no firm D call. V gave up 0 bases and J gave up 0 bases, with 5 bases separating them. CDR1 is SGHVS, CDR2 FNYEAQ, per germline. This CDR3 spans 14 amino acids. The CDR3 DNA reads TGTGCCAGCAGCTTAGCGGGCAACCAAGAGACCCAGTACTTC. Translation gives CASSLAGNQETQYF.

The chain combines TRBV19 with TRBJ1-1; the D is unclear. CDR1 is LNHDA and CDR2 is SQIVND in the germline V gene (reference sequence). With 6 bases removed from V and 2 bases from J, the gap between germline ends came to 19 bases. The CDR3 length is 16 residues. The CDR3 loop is CASRLSGRGDNTEAFF. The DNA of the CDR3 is TGTGCCAGTAGATTGTCTGGTCGGGGAGATAACACTGAAGCTTTCTTT. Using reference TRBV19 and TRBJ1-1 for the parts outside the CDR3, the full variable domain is DGGITQSPKYLFRKEGQNVTLSCEQNLNHDAMYWYRQDPGQGLRLIYYSQIVNDFQKGDIAEGYSVSREKKESFPLTVTSAQKNPTAFYLCASRLSGRGDNTEAFFGQGTRLTVV.

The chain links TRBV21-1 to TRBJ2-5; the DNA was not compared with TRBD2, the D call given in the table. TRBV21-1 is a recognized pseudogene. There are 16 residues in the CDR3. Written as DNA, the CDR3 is TGTGCCAGCAGCCCTCCGGGGAGGGGTATATCGGAGACCCAGTACTTC. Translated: CASSPPGRGISETQYF.

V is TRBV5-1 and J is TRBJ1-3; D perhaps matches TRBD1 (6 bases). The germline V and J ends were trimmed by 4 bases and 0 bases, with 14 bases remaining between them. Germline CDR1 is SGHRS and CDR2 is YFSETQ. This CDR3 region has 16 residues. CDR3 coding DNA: TGCGCCAGCAGCCTTAAGGGGGGGAGCTCTGGAAACACCATATATTTT. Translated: CASSLKGGSSGNTIYF.

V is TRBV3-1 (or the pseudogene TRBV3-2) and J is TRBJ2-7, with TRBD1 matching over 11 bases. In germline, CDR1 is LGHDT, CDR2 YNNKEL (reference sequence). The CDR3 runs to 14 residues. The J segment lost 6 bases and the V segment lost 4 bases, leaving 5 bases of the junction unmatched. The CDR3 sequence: CASSLGQGASEQYF. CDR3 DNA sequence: TGTGCCAGCAGCCTTGGACAGGGGGCAAGCGAGCAGTACTTC.

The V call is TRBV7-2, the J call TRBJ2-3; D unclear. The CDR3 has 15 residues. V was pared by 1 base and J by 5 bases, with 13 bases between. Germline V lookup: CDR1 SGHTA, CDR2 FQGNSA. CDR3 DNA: TGTGCCAGCAGCTTAGAGTCCGCTGCGGAAGATACGCAGTATTTT. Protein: CASSLESAAEDTQYF. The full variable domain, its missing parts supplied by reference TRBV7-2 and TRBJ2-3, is GAGVSQSPSNKVTEKGKDVELRCDPISGHTALYWYRQSLGQGLEFLIYFQGNSAPDKSGLPSDRFSAERTGGSVSTLTIQRTQQEDSAVYLCASSLESAAEDTQYFGPGTRLTVL.

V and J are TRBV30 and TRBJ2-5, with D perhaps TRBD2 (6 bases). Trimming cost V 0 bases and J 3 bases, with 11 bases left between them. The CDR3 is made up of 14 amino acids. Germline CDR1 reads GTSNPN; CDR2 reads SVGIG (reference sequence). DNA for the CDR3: TGTGCCTGGAGTGTCACTAGCTCCAAAGAGACCCAGTACTTC. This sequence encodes CAWSVTSSKETQYF.

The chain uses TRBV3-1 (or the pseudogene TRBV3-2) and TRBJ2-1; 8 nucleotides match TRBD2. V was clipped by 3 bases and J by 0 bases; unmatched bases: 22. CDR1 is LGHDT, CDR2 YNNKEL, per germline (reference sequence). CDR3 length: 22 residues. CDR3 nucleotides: TGTGCCAGCAGCCACCCCGGCGTGGGGGCCTTACTAAGCGGGAGCTCCTACAATGAGCAGTTCTTC. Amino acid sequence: CASSHPGVGALLSGSSYNEQFF.

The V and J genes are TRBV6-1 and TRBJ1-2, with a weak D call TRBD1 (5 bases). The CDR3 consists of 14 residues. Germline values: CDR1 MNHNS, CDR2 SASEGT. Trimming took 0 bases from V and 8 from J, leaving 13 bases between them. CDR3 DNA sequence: TGTGCCAGCAGTGAAGCAGGGGATCCGAGCGGCTACACCTTC. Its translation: CASSEAGDPSGYTF.

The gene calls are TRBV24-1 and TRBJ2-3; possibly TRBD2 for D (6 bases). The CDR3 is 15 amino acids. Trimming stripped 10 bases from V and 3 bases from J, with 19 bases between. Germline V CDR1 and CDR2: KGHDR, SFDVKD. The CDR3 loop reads CATGRRGITTDTQYF. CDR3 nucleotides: TGTGCCACGGGCCGGCGCGGGATCACGACAGATACGCAGTATTTT.

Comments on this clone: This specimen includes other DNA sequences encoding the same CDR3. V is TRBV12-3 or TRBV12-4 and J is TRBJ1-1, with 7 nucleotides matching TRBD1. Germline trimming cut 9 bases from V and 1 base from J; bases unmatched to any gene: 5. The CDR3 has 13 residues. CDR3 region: CASRQGRNTEAFF. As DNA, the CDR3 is TGTGCCAGTAGACAGGGCCGGAACACTGAAGCTTTCTTT.

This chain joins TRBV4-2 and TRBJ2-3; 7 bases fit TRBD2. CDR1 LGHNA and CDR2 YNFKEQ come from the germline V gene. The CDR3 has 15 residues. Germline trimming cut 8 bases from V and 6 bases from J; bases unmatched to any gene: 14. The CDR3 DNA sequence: TGTGCCAGCCTCCCCGGGGCGGGAGTGGAGGATACGCAGTATTTT. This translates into CASLPGAGVEDTQYF.

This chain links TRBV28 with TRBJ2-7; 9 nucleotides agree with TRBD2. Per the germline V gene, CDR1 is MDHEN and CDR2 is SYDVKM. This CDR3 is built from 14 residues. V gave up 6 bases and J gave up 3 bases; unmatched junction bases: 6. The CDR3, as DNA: TGTGCCAGCAGGCTCAGCGGGGGGCGCTACGAGCAGTACTTC. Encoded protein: CASRLSGGRYEQYF.

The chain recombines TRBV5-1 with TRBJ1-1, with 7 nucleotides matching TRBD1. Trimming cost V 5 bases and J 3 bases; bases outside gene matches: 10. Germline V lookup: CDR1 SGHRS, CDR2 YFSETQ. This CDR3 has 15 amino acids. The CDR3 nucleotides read TGCGCCAGCAGTTTCACAGGGGCAGCGGACACTGAAGCTTTCTTT. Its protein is CASSFTGAADTEAFF.

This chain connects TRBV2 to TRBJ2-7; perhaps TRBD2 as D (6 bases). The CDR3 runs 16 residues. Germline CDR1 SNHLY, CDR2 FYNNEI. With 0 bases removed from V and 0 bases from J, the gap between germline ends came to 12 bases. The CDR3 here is CASSEAGTVSSYEQYF. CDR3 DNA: TGTGCCAGCAGTGAAGCTGGGACTGTGAGCTCCTACGAGCAGTACTTC.

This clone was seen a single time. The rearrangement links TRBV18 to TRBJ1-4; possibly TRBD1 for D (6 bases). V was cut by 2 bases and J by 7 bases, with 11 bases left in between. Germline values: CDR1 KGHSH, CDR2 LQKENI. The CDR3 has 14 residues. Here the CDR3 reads CASSPSQTGEKLFF. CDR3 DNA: TGTGCCAGCTCACCATCACAGACAGGTGAAAAACTGTTTTTT.

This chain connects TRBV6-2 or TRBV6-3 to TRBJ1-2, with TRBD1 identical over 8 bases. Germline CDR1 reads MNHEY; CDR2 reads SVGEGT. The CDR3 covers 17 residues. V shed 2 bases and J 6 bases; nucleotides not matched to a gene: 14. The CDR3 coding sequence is TGTGCCAGCAGTTACACGCGACAGGGGATCGGTGAGAATGGCTACACCTTC. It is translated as CASSYTRQGIGENGYTF.

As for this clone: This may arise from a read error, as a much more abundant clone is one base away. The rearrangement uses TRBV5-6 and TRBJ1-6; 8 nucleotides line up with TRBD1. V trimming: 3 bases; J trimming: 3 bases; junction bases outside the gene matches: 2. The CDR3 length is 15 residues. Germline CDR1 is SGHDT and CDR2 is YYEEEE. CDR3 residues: CASSSGTGYNSPLHF. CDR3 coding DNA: TGTGCCAGCAGCTCCGGGACAGGCTATAATTCACCCCTCCACTTT.

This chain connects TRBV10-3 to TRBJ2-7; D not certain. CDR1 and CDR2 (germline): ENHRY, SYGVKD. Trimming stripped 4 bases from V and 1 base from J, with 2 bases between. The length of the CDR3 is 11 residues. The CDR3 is CAISASYEQYF. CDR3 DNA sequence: TGTGCCATCAGTGCTTCCTACGAGCAGTACTTC.

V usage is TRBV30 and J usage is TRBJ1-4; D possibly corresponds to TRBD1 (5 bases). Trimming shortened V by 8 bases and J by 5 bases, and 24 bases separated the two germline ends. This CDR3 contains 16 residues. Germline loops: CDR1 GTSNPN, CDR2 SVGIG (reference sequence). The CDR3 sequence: CAIRASSRAPNEKLFF. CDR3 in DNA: TGTGCCATACGAGCCTCCAGCAGGGCGCCCAATGAAAAACTGTTTTTT.

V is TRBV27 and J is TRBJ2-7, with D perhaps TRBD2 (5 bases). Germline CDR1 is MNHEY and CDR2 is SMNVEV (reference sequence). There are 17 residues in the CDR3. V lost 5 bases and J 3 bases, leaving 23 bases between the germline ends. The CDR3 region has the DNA TGTGCCAGCAGTCCCGGACTCCCGGGGATTTACCGCTACGAGCAGTACTTC. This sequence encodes CASSPGLPGIYRYEQYF.

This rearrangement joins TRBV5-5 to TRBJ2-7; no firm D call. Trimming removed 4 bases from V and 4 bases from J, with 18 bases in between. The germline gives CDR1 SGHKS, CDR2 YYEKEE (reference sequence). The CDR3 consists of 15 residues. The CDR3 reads CASSPGRQRLYEQYF. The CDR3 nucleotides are TGTGCCAGCAGCCCCGGTCGGCAGCGTCTATACGAGCAGTACTTC.

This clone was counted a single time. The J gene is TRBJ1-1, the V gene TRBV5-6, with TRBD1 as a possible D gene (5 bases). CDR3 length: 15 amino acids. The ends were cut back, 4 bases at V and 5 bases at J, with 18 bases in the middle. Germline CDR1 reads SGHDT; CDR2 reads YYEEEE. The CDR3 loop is CASSRPRGKGTEAFF. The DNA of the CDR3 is TGTGCCAGCAGCCGGCCGCGGGGGAAAGGGACTGAAGCTTTCTTT.

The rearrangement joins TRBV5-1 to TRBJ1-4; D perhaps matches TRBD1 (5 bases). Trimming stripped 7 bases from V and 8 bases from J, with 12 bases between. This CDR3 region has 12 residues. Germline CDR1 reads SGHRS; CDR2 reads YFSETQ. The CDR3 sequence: CASRTQNEKLFF. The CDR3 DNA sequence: TGCGCCAGCCGGACACAAAACGAAAAACTGTTTTTT. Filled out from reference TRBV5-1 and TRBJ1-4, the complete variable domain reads KAGVTQTPRYLIKTRGQQVTLSCSPISGHRSVSWYQQTPGQGLQFLFEYFSETQRNKGNFPGRFSGRQFSNSRSEMNVSTLELGDSALYLCASRTQNEKLFFGSGTQLSVL.

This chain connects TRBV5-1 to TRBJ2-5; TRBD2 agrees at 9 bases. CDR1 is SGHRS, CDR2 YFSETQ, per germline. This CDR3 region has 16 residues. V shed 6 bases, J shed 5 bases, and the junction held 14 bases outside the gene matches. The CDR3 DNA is TGCGCCAGCACCCCGGGCGGGGGGGGGTTATCGGAGACCCAGTACTTC. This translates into CASTPGGGGLSETQYF. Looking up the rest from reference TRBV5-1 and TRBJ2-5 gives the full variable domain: KAGVTQTPRYLIKTRGQQVTLSCSPISGHRSVSWYQQTPGQGLQFLFEYFSETQRNKGNFPGRFSGRQFSNSRSEMNVSTLELGDSALYLCASTPGGGGLSETQYFGPGTRLLVL.